Presented here are 8 T cell receptor beta chains from one specimen sequenced in a study of blood T cell repertoires in COVID-19. Assay: immunoSEQ multiplex PCR; the TCRdb copy retains only in-frame clones and omits some. This table holds some 180,000 clones, roughly 90% found once. Sequencing was done on a sample of peripheral blood. These receptors originate from a man in his fifties or sixties with acute or convalescent COVID-19.

There are a few counts of this clone. This rearrangement joins TRBV2 to TRBJ1-5; D is unresolved. This CDR3 is built from 14 residues. The germline V gene has CDR1 SNHLY and CDR2 FYNNEI. Trimming removed 6 bases at V and 0 bases at J, with 9 bases between. CDR3: CASRVDISNQPQHF. CDR3 DNA sequence: TGTGCCAGCAGGGTCGACATTAGCAATCAGCCCCAGCATTTT.

The rearrangement uses TRBV6-5 and TRBJ1-4; a possible D gene is TRBD1 (5 bases). Trimming shortened V by 6 bases and J by 11 bases, and 19 bases separated the two germline ends. Germline loops: CDR1 MNHEY, CDR2 SVGAGI. The CDR3 is 14 residues long. The CDR3 protein is CASRPSAGGGKLFF. The CDR3, as DNA: TGTGCCAGCAGACCCTCGGCCGGGGGAGGGAAACTGTTTTTT.

The gene calls are TRBV9 and TRBJ2-3; D unclear. CDR1 is SGDLS, CDR2 YYNGEE, per germline. Trimming cost V 0 bases and J 2 bases, with 10 bases left between them. CDR3 length equals 15 residues. CDR3 DNA sequence: TGTGCCAGCAGCGTAGTCCCACAAAACACAGATACGCAGTATTTT. Translation: CASSVVPQNTDTQYF.

This clone was observed once. The chain joins TRBV14 to TRBJ2-1, with D possibly TRBD2 on 6 matching bases. Germline CDR1 and CDR2: SGHDN and FVKESK. The CDR3 sequence is 15 residues long. V was pared by 9 bases and J by 3 bases, with 18 bases between. The CDR3 sequence: CASSTAGRRYNEQFF. As DNA, the CDR3 is TGTGCCAGTTCTACGGCGGGACGACGCTACAATGAGCAGTTCTTC.

The V gene is TRBV5-6, the J gene TRBJ1-2; 7 bases match TRBD1. This CDR3 is built from 16 residues. Germline V lookup: CDR1 SGHDT, CDR2 YYEEEE. J lost 1 base, V lost 3 bases, and 9 bases had no gene match. The CDR3 DNA is TGTGCCAGCAGCTCATCCGCCGGGACAGTTAACTATGGCTACACCTTC. It encodes CASSSSAGTVNYGYTF.

The chain has TRBV5-4 and TRBJ1-3; a weak D match, TRBD1 (6 bases). The CDR3 contains 17 residues. Per germline, CDR1 SGHNT and CDR2 YYREEE (reference sequence). V shed 4 bases and J shed 2 bases, with 19 bases lying between them. The CDR3 region has the DNA TGTGCCAGCAGCAGGTCCCAGGGGAACCGGGCTGGAAACACCATATATTTT. This encodes CASSRSQGNRAGNTIYF. The whole variable domain, filled in from reference TRBV5-4 and TRBJ1-3, reads ETGVTQSPTHLIKTRGQQVTLRCSSQSGHNTVSWYQQALGQGPQFIFQYYREEENGRGNFPPRFSGLQFPNYSSELNVNALELDDSALYLCASSRSQGNRAGNTIYFGEGSWLTVV.

The chain's CDR3 is CASSRHRLAGETYEQYV. The CDR3 DNA reads as TGTGCCAGCAGCCGTCATCGCTTAGCGGGGGAGACCTACGAGCAGTACGTC. V and J are TRBV6-2 or TRBV6-3 and TRBJ2-7, with 9 bases matching TRBD2. The V gene's germline CDR1 is MNHEY and CDR2 SVGEGT. The ends lost 6 bases at V and 2 bases at J; junction bases unmatched: 14. This CDR3 has 17 amino acids.

V is TRBV7-2 and J is TRBJ2-3, with D hard to call. Germline values: CDR1 SGHTA, CDR2 FQGNSA. V was clipped by 4 bases and J by 3 bases, with 8 bases between them. This CDR3 contains 13 residues. The DNA of the CDR3 is TGTGCCAGCAGCTACTCGTTTACAGATACGCAGTATTTT. The encoded protein is CASSYSFTDTQYF.